Listed below are T cell receptor beta chains from one sample, sequenced in a study of shared clonotypes between healthy human individuals. The table came from immunoSEQ multiplex PCR; TCRdb's copy has only in-frame clones and leaves some out. The sample contains about 1 million clones, under 80% of which appear only once. Sequencing input: memory CD4+ T cells sorted from blood. All receptors derive from a man aged 18 to 30 in good health. Each CDR3 is given with its conserved first and last residue. D genes are given only for firm matches. Size is omitted from some rows. Given values are once, few, many or a class for expanded clones.

.	TRBV14	TRBJ1-2	.	CASSQVSTLGDGYTF	TGTGCCAGCAGCCAAGTGTCTACGCTGGGGGATGGCTACACCTTC
.	TRBV7-9	TRBJ2-5	.	CASSLGSGSYQETQYF	TGTGCCAGCAGCTTAGGATCCGGGAGCTACCAAGAGACCCAGTACTTC
.	TRBV6-5	TRBJ2-7	.	CASSYGDSYEQYF	TGTGCCAGCAGTTACGGGGACTCTTACGAGCAGTACTTC
TRBD2	TRBV30	TRBJ2-7	many	CARGASGAYEQYF	TGTGCTCGGGGAGCTAGCGGGGCCTACGAGCAGTACTTC
.	TRBV29-1	TRBJ1-2	.	CSVAPRLNYGYTF	TGCAGCGTTGCCCCTCGGCTTAACTATGGCTACACCTTC
.	TRBV11-2	TRBJ2-7	few	CASSLGVLYEQYF	TGTGCCAGCAGCTTAGGCGTTTTGTACGAGCAGTACTTC
TRBD1	TRBV18	TRBJ1-2	few	CASSPGLGQGGSYGYTF	TGTGCCAGCTCACCAGGGCTTGGACAGGGAGGTAGCTATGGCTACACCTTC
.	TRBV2	TRBJ2-5	many	CASSYFETQYF	TGTGCCAGCAGTTACTTTGAGACCCAGTACTTC
.	TRBV28	TRBJ1-6	.	CASLEGRLLASSPLHF	TGTGCCAGCCTGGAGGGCCGGCTGCTGGCGAGCTCACCCCTCCACTTT
.	TRBV21-1	TRBJ1-1	.	CASRKDRGNTEAFF	TGTGCCAGCAGAAAGGACAGGGGGAACACTGAAGCTTTCTTT
.	TRBV21-1	TRBJ2-6	.	CASSKYVSSGANVLTF	TGTGCCAGCAGCAAATACGTCAGCTCTGGGGCCAACGTCCTGACTTTC
.	TRBV16	TRBJ2-5	.	CASSQSEGGTQYF	TGTGCCAGCAGCCAATCAGAAGGCGGGACCCAGTACTTC
.	TRBV7-2	TRBJ2-1	few	CASSSRDSYNEQFF	TGTGCCAGCAGCTCTCGCGACAGCTACAATGAGCAGTTCTTC
.	TRBV10-3	TRBJ1-5	few	CAISEKADTYSNQPQHF	TGTGCCATCAGTGAGAAGGCAGACACTTATAGCAATCAGCCCCAGCATTTT
.	TRBV18	TRBJ1-1	few	CASAKGFLENTEAFF	TGTGCCAGCGCCAAGGGCTTTCTTGAGAACACTGAAGCTTTCTTT
.	TRBV18	TRBJ2-7	.	CASSPRRDEQYF	TGTGCCAGCTCACCGCGACGCGACGAGCAGTACTTC
.	TRBV19	TRBJ1-3	.	CASSISGNTIYF	TGTGCCAGTAGTATAAGTGGAAACACCATATATTTT
.	TRBV7-2	TRBJ1-4	once	CASSPTSGGWEKLFF	TGTGCCAGCAGCCCCACGAGCGGGGGCTGGGAAAAACTGTTTTTT
.	TRBV19	TRBJ1-2	few	CASSMTGANYGYTF	TGTGCCAGTAGTATGACAGGCGCTAACTATGGCTACACCTTC
.	TRBV5-1	TRBJ1-6	.	CASSLNEGSPLHF	TGCGCCAGCAGCTTAAATGAGGGCTCACCCCTCCACTTT
.	TRBV11-2	TRBJ2-3	many	CASSLDLGADTQYF	TGTGCCAGCAGCTTAGATTTAGGTGCAGATACGCAGTATTTT
.	TRBV7-7	TRBJ1-1	.	CALSDLGGNTEAFF	TGTGCCCTAAGCGATCTTGGGGGGAACACTGAAGCTTTCTTT
.	TRBV25-1	TRBJ1-1	.	CASSEWGGNTEAFF	TGTGCCAGCAGTGAATGGGGGGGAAACACTGAAGCTTTCTTT
TRBD1	TRBV28	TRBJ1-2	.	CASSGGQGHGYTF	TGTGCCAGCAGTGGGGGACAGGGCCATGGCTACACCTTC
.	TRBV7-8	TRBJ1-3	.	CASSLTDSGNTIYF	TGTGCCAGCAGCTTAACAGACTCTGGAAACACCATATATTTT
.	TRBV2	TRBJ2-2	.	CASRIGELELFF	TGTGCCAGCAGAATTGGCGAATTGGAGCTGTTTTTT
.	TRBV28	TRBJ1-5	many	CASSLEAGKQPQHF	TGTGCCAGCAGTTTAGAGGCAGGGAAACAGCCCCAGCATTTT
TRBD2	TRBV28	TRBJ2-1	.	CASSSWTSGGHMVGEQFF	TGTGCCAGCAGTTCATGGACTAGCGGGGGCCATATGGTCGGTGAGCAGTTCTTC
.	TRBV10-3	TRBJ2-2	.	CAIRGQGKMTGELFF	TGTGCCATCCGAGGTCAGGGAAAAATGACCGGGGAGCTGTTTTTT
.	TRBV27	TRBJ1-1	once	CASRGGAQNTEAFF	TGTGCCAGCAGGGGGGGGGCGCAGAACACTGAAGCTTTCTTT
TRBD1	TRBV7-8	TRBJ1-1	.	CASSLADRVYTEAFF	TGTGCCAGCAGCTTAGCGGACAGGGTTTACACTGAAGCTTTCTTT
.	TRBV25-1	TRBJ1-6	.	CASRGRTGNSPLHF	TGTGCCAGCAGGGGCCGGACGGGAAATTCACCCCTCCACTTT
.	TRBV7-2	TRBJ1-3	.	CASSLVGQGTGNTIYF	TGTGCCAGCAGCTTAGTGGGGCAGGGAACTGGAAACACCATATATTTT
TRBD1	TRBV30	TRBJ2-2	few	CAWARQGVNTGELFF	TGTGCCTGGGCCCGACAGGGGGTGAACACCGGGGAGCTGTTTTTT
.	TRBV7-9	TRBJ2-7	few	CASSLEAGSTYEQYF	TGTGCCAGCAGCTTAGAGGCAGGAAGTACCTACGAGCAGTACTTC
TRBD2	TRBV7-9	TRBJ2-5	.	CASSLAGGEETQYF	TGTGCCAGCAGCTTAGCGGGGGGGGAAGAGACCCAGTACTTC
TRBD1	TRBV7-9	TRBJ1-6	.	CASSLWTGSSYNSPLHF	TGTGCCAGCAGCTTATGGACAGGGAGCTCCTATAATTCACCCCTCCACTTT
.	TRBV5-4	TRBJ2-7	.	CASSIDRYSYEQYF	TGTGCCAGCAGCATAGACAGGTACTCCTACGAGCAGTACTTC
TRBD1	TRBV6-1	TRBJ1-5	.	CASSPRGTDNQPQHF	TGTGCCAGCAGTCCTAGGGGGACAGACAATCAGCCCCAGCATTTT